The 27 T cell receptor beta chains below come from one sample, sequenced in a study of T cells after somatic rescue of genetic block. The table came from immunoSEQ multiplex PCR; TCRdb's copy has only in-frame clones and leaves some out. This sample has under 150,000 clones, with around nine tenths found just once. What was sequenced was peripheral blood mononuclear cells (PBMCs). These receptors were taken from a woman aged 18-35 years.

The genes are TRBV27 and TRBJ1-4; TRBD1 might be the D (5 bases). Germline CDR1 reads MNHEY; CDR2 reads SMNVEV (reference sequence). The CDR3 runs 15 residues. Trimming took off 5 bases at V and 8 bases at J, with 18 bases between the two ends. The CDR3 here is CASSPRRGVGEKLFF. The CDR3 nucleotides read TGTGCCAGCAGTCCACGACGGGGGGTTGGGGAAAAACTGTTTTTT.

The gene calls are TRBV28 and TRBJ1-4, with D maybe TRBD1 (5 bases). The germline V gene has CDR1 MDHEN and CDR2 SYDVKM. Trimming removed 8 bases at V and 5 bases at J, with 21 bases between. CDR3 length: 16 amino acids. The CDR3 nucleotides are TGTGCCAGCTATTCTTTTACCGGGACCGGGAATGAAAAACTGTTTTTT. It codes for CASYSFTGTGNEKLFF.

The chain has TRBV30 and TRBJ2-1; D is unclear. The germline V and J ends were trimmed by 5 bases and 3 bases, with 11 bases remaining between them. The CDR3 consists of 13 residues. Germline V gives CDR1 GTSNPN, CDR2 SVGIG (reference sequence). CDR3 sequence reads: CAWSRLGYNEQFF. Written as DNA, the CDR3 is TGTGCCTGGTCCCGACTCGGCTACAATGAGCAGTTCTTC. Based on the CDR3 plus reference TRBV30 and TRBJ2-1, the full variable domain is SQTIHQWPATLVQPVGSPLSLECTVEGTSNPNLYWYRQAAGRGLQLLFYSVGIGQISSEVPQNLSASRPQDRQFILSSKKLLLSDSGFYLCAWSRLGYNEQFFGPGTRLTVL.

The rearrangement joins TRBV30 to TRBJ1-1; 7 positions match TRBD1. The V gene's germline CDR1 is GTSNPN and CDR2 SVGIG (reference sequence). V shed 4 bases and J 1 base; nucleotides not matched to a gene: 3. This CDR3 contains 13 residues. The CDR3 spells CAWNRGQNTEAFF. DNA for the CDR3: TGTGCCTGGAACAGGGGCCAGAACACTGAAGCTTTCTTT.

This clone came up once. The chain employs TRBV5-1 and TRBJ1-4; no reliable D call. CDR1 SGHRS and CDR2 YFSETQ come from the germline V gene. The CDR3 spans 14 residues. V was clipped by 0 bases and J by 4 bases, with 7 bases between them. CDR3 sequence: CASSLVQDNEKLFF. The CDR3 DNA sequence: TGCGCCAGCAGCTTGGTCCAGGATAATGAAAAACTGTTTTTT.

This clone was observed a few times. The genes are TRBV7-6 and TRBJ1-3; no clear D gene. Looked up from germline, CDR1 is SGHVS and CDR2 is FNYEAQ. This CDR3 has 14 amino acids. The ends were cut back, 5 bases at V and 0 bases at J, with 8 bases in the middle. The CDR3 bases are TGTGCCAGCAGCCCCGGCGTCTCTGGAAACACCATATATTTT. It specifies CASSPGVSGNTIYF.

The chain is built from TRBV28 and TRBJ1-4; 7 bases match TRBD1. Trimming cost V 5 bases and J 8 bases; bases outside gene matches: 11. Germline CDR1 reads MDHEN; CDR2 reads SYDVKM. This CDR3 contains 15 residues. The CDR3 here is CASSTGTGVIEKLFF. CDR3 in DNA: TGTGCCAGCAGTACGGGCACAGGGGTTATCGAAAAACTGTTTTTT.

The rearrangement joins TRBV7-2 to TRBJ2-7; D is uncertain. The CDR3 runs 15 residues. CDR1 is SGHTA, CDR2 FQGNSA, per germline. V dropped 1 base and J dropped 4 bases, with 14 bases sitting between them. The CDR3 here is CASSLVGITLYEQYF. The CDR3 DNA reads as TGTGCCAGCAGCTTAGTTGGGATTACCCTATACGAGCAGTACTTC. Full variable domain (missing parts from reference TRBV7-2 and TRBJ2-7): GAGVSQSPSNKVTEKGKDVELRCDPISGHTALYWYRQSLGQGLEFLIYFQGNSAPDKSGLPSDRFSAERTGGSVSTLTIQRTQQEDSAVYLCASSLVGITLYEQYFGPGTRLTVT.

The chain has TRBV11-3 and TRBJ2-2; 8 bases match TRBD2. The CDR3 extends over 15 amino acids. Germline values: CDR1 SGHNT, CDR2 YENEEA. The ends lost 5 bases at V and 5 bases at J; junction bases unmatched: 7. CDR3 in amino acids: CASSPIAGQTGELFF. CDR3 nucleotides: TGTGCCAGCAGCCCAATAGCGGGGCAGACCGGGGAGCTGTTTTTT.

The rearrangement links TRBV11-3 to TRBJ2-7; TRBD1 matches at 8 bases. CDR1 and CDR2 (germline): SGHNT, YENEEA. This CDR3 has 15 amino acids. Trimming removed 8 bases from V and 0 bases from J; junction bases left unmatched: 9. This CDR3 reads CASSHRDRYSYEQYF. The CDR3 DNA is TGTGCCAGCTCACACCGGGACAGGTACTCCTACGAGCAGTACTTC.

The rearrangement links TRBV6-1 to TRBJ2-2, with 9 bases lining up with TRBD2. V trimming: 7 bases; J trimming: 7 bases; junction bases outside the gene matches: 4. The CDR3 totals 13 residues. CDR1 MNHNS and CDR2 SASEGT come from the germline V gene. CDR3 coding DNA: TGTGCCAGCAACGGACTAGCGCACGGGGAGCTGTTTTTT. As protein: CASNGLAHGELFF.

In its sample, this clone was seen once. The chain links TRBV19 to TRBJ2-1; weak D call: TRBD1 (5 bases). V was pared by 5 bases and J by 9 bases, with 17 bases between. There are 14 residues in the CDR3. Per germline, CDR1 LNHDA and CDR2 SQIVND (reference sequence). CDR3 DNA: TGTGCCAGTAGTGACAGACTCATCCACTTTGAGCAGTTCTTC. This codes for CASSDRLIHFEQFF.

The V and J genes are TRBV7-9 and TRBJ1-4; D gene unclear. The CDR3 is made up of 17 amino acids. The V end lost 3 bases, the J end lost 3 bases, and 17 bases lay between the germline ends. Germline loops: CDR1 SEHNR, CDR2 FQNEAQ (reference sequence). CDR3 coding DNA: TGTGCCAGCAGCTTGTTCCCTGTTTGGGAGGCTAATGAAAAACTGTTTTTT. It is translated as CASSLFPVWEANEKLFF. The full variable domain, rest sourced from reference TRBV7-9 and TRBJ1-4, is DTGVSQNPRHKITKRGQNVTFRCDPISEHNRLYWYRQTLGQGPEFLTYFQNEAQLEKSRLLSDRFSAERPKGSFSTLEIQRTEQGDSAMYLCASSLFPVWEANEKLFFGSGTQLSVL.

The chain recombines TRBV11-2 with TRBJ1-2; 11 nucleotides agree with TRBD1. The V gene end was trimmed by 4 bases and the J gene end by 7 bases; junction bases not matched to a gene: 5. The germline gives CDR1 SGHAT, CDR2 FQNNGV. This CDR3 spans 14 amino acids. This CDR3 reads CASSSRTGGVGYTF. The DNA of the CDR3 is TGTGCCAGCAGCTCCCGGACAGGGGGCGTTGGCTACACCTTC.

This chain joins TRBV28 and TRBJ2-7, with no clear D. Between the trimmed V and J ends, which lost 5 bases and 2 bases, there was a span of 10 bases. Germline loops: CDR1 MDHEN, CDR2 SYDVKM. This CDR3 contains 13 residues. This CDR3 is CASSKMGTYEQYF. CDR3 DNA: TGTGCCAGCAGTAAGATGGGGACCTACGAGCAGTACTTC.

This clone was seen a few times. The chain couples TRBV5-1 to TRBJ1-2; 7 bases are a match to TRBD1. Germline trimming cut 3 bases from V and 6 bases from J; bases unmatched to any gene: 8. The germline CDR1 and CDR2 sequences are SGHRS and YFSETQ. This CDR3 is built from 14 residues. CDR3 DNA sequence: TGCGCCAGCAGCTGGAAGGGGGCCCTTGATGGCTACACCTTC. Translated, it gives CASSWKGALDGYTF.

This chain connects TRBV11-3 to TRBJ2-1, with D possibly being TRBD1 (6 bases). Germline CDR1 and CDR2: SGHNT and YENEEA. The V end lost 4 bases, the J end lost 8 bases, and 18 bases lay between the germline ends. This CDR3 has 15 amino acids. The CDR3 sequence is CASSSSPVQGDEQFF. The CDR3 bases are TGTGCCAGCAGCTCTTCACCCGTACAGGGCGATGAGCAGTTCTTC.

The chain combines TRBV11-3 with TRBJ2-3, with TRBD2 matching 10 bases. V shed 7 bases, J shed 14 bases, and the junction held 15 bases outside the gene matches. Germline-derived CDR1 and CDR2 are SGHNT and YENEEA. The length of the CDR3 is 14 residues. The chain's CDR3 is CASTRSGGAPGLYF. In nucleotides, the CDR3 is TGTGCCAGCACCAGAAGCGGGGGGGCACCCGGGCTGTATTTT. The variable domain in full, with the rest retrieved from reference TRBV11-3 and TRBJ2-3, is EAGVVQSPRYKIIEKKQPVAFWCNPISGHNTLYWYLQNLGQGPELLIRYENEEAVDDSQLPKDRFSAERLKGVDSTLKIQPAELGDSAVYLCASTRSGGAPGLYFGPGTRLTVL.

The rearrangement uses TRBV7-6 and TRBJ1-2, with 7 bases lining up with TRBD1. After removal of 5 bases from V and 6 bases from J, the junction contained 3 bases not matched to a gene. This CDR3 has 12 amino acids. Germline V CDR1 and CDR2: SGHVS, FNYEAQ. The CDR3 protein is CASSLTGDGYTF. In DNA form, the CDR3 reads TGTGCCAGCAGCCTAACAGGGGATGGCTACACCTTC.

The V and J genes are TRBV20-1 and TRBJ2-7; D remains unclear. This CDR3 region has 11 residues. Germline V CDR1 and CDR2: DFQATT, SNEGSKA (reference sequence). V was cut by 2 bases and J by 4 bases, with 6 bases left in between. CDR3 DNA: TGCAGTGCTAGATGGAATTACGAGCAGTACTTC. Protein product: CSARWNYEQYF.

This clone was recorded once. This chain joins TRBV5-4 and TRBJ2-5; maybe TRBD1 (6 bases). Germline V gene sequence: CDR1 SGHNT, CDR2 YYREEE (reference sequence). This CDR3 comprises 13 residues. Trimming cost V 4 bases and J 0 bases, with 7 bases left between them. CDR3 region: CASSRDNQETQYF. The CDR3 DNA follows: TGTGCCAGCAGCCGGGACAACCAAGAGACCCAGTACTTC.

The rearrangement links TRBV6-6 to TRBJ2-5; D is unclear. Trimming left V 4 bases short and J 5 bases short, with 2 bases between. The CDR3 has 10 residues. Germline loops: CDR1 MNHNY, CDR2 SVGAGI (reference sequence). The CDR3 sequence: CASSWETQYF. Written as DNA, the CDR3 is TGTGCCAGCAGTTGGGAGACCCAGTACTTC.

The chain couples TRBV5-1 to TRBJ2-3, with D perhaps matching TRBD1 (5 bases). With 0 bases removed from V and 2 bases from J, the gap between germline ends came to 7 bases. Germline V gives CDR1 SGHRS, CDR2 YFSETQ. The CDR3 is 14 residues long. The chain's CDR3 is CASSLGGATDTQYF. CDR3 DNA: TGCGCCAGCAGCTTGGGTGGGGCCACAGATACGCAGTATTTT.

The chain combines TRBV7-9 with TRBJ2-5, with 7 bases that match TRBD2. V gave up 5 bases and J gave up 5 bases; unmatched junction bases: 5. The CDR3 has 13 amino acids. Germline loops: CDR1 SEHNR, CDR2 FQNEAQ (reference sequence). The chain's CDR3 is CASSPGGEETQYF. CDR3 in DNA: TGTGCCAGCAGCCCGGGAGGTGAGGAGACCCAGTACTTC.

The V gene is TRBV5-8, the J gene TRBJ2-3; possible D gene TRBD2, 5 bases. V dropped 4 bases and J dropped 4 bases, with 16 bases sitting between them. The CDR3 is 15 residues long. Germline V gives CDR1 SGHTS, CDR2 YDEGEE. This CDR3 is CASSASGLGADTQYF. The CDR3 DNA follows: TGTGCCAGCAGCGCCTCCGGACTCGGCGCAGATACGCAGTATTTT.

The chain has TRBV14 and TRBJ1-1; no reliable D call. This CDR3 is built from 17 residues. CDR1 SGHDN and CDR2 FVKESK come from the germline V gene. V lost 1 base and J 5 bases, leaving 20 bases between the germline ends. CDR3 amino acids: CASSQGKPVRLRTEAFF. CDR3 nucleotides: TGTGCCAGCAGCCAAGGGAAACCTGTCAGGCTGAGGACTGAAGCTTTCTTT.

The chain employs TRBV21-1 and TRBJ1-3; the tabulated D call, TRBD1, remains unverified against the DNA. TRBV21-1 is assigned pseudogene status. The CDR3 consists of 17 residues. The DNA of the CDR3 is TGTGCCAGCAGCAAAGCAGCGACAGGGGAGAAAGGAAACACCATATATTTT. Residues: CASSKAATGEKGNTIYF.